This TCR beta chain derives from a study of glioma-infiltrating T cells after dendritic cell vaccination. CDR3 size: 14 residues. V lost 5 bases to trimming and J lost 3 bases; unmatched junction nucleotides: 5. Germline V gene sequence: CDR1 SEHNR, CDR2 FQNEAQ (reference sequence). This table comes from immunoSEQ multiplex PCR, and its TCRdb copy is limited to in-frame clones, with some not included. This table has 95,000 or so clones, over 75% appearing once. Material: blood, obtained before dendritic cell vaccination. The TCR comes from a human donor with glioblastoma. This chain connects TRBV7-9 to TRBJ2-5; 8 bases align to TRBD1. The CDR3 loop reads CASSRDRGEETQYF. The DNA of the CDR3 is TGTGCCAGCAGCCGTGACAGGGGTGAAGAGACCCAGTACTTC.